The T cell receptor (beta chain) under discussion was sequenced for a study of cytomegalovirus exposure and HLA in healthy donors. Across the study: Earlier work reported 95 million to 130 million unique TCR beta sequences from about 180 million T cells. The study, taken as a whole, reports: In a later analysis, TCR beta V- and J-gene trimming was associated with a missense DCLRE1C variant.

The germline CDR1 and CDR2 sequences are SGDLS and YYNGEE. The length of the CDR3 is 13 residues. Trimming cost V 3 bases and J 9 bases, with 15 bases left between them. Concerning this clone: The antigen is undetermined.

It was healthy bone marrow donors who served as donors. Vbeta (60) and Jbeta (13) primers were used in the PCR. Original processing methods: As a later analysis found, there were tens of millions of unique TCR beta chains, of which roughly 11 million were shared. The protocol was immunoSEQ multiplex PCR, while the TCRdb copy is restricted to in-frame clones and leaves out a portion. V and J calls and clone size are given by that table; D and trimming were obtained from the DNA. The data hold about 120,000 clones, with around 80% observed a single time. Input material: PBMCs. The rearrangement uses TRBV9 and TRBJ1-1; no clear D. This clonotype originated in a female donor in good health and CMV-seronegative. CDR3 DNA sequence: TGTGCCAGCAGCGACCCAGGTGAACTTAAAGCTTTCTTT. It yields the protein CASSDPGELKAFF.